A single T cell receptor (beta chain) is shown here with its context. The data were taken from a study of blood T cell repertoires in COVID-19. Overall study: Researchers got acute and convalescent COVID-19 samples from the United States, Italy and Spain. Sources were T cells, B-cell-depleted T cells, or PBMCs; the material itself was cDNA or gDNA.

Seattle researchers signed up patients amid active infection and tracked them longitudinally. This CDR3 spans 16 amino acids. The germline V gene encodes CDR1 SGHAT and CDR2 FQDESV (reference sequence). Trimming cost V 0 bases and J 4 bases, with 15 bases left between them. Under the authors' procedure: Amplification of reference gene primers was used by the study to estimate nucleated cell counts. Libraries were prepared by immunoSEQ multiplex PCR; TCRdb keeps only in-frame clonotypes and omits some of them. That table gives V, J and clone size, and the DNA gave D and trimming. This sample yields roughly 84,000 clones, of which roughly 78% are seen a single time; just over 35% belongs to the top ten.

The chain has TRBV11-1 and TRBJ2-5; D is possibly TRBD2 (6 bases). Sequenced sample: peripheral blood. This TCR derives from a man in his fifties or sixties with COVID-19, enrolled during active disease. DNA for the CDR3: TGTGCCAGCAGCTTAGCGGGCGGGGTGACCGCAGAGACCCAGTACTTC. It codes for CASSLAGGVTAETQYF.